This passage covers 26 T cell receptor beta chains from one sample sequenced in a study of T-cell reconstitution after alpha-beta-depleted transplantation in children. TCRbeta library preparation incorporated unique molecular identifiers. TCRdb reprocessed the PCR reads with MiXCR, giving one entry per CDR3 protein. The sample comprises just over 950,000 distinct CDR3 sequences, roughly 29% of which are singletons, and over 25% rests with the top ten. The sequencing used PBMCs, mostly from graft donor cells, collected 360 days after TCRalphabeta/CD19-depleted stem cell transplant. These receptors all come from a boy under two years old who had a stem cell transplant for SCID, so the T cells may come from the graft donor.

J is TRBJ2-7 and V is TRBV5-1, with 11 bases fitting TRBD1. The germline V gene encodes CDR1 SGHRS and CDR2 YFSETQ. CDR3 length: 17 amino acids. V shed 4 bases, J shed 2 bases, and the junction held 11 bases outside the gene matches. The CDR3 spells CASSAALPGQGAYEQYF. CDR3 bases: TGCGCCAGCAGCGCCGCCCTTCCGGGACAGGGGGCCTACGAGCAGTACTTC.

The CDR3 here is CSVEGQGENGELFF. The CDR3 DNA is TGCAGTGTAGAGGGACAGGGGGAGAACGGGGAGCTGTTTTTT. The chain employs TRBV20-1 and TRBJ2-2; TRBD1 aligns across 11 bases. The trim removed 7 bases at V and 7 bases at J, leaving 8 bases unmatched. Germline V gene sequence: CDR1 DFQATT, CDR2 SNEGSKA (reference sequence). The CDR3 spans 14 residues.

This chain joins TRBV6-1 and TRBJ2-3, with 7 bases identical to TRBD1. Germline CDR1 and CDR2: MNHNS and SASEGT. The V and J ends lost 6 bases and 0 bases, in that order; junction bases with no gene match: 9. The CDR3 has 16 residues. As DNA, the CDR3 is TGTGCCAGCAGGTCGGGACAGAGGAAAAGCACAGATACGCAGTATTTT. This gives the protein CASRSGQRKSTDTQYF.

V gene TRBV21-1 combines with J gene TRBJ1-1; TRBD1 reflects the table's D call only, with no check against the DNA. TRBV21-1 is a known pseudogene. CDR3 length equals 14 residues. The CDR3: CASWPGQGNTEAFF. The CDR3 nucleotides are TGTGCCAGCTGGCCGGGACAGGGGAACACTGAAGCTTTCTTT.

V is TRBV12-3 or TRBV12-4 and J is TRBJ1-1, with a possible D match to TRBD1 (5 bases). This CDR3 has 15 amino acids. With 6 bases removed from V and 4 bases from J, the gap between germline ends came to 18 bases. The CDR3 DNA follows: TGTGCCAGCAGCCACCTGGGGGGGGTGGGCACTGAAGCTTTCTTT. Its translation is CASSHLGGVGTEAFF.

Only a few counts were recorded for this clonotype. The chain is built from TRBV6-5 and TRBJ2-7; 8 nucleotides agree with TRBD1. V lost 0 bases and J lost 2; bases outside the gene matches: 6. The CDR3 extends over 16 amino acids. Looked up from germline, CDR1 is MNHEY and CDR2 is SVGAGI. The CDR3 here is CASSYSGQVVPYEQYF. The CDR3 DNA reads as TGTGCCAGCAGTTACTCGGGACAGGTGGTACCCTACGAGCAGTACTTC.

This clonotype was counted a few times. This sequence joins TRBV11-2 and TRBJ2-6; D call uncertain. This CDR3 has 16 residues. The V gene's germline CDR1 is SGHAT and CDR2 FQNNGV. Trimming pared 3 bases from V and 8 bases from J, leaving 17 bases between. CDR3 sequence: CASSFGSSIRTNVLTF. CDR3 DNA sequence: TGTGCCAGCAGCTTCGGCAGTAGTATTCGGACCAACGTCCTGACTTTC.

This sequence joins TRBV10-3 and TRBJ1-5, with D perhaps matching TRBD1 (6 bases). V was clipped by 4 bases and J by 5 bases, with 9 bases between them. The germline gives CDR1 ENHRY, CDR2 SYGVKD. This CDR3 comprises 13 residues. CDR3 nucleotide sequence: TGTGCCATCAGTGGACAGGTGGATCAGCCCCAGCATTTT. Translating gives CAISGQVDQPQHF.

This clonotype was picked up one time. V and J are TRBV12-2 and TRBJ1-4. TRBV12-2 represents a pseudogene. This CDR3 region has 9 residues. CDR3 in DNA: TGTGCAACTAATGAAAAACTGTTTTTT. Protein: CATNEKLFF.

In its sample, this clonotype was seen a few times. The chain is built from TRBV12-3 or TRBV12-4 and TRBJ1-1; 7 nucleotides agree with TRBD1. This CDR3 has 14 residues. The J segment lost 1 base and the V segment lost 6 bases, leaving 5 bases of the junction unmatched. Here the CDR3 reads CASRTRGTNTEAFF. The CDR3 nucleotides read TGTGCCAGCAGGACCAGGGGGACGAACACTGAAGCTTTCTTT.

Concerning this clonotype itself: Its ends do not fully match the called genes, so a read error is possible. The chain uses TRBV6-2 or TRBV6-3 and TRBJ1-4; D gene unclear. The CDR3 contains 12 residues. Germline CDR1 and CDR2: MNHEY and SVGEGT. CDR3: CASSYSTGSAVF. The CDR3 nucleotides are TGTGCCAGCAGTTACTCGACTGGAAGTGCGGTTTTT.

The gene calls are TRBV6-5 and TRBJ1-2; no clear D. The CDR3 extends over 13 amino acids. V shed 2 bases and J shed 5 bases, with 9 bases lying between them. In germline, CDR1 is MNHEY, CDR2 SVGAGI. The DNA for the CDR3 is TGTGCCAGCAGTTACCGGACGGAGTATGGCTACACCTTC. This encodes CASSYRTEYGYTF.

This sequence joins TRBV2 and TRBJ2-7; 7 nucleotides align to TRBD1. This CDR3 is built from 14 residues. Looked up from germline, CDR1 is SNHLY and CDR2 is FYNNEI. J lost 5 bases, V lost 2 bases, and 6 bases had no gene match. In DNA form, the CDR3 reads TGTGCCAGCAGTGAAATGGGGACAGCTGACGAGCAGTACTTC. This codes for CASSEMGTADEQYF.

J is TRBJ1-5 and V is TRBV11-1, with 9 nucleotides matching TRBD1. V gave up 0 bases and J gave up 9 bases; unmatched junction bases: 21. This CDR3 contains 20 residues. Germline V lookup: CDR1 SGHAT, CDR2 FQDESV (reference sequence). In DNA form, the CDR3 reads TGTGCCAGCAGCTTAGCGGTATGGGACAGGGACCGATTCTTTTCGGGGCCCCAGCATTTT. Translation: CASSLAVWDRDRFFSGPQHF.

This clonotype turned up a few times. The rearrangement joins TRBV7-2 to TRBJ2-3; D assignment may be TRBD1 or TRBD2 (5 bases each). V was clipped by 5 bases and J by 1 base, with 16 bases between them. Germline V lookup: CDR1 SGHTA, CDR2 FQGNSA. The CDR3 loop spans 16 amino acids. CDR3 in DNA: TGTGCCAGCAGCCCTTCCCGGGGCCGTGGCACAGATACGCAGTATTTT. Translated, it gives CASSPSRGRGTDTQYF.

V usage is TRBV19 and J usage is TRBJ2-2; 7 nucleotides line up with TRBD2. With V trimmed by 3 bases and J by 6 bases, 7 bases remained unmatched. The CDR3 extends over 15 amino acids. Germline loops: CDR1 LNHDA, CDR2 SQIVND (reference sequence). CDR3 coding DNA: TGTGCCAGTAGTATCAGGATGGGAGGGGCCGGGGAGCTGTTTTTT. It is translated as CASSIRMGGAGELFF.

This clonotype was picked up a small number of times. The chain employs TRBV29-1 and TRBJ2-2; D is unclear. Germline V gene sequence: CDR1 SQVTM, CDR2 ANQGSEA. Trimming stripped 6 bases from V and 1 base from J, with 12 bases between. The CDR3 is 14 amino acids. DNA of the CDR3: TGCAGCGTCGAAAGGAGAGAGAACACCGGGGAGCTGTTTTTT. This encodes CSVERRENTGELFF.

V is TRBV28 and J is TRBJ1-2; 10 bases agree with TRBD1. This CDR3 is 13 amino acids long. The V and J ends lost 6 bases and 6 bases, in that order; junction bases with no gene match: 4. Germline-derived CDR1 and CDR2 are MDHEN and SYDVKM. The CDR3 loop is CASRRGQGDGYTF. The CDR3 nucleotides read TGTGCCAGCAGACGCGGACAGGGGGATGGCTACACCTTC.

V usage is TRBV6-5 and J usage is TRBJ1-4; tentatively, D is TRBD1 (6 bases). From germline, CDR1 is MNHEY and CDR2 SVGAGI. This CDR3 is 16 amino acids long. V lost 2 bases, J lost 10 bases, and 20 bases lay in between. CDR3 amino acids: CASSYRYRVEARKLFF. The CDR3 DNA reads TGTGCCAGCAGTTACCGCTACAGGGTCGAAGCGAGAAAACTGTTTTTT.

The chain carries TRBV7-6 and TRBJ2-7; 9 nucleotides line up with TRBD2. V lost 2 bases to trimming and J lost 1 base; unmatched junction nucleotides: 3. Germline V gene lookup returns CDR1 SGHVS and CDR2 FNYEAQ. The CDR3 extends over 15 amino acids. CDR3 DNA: TGTGCCAGCAGCTTACAAGCGGGGGGATCCTACGAGCAGTACTTC. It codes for CASSLQAGGSYEQYF.

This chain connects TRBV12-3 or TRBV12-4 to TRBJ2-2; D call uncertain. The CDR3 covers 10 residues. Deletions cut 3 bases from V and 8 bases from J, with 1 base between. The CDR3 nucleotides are TGTGCCAGCAGTTTGGGGGAGCTGTTTTTT. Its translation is CASSLGELFF.

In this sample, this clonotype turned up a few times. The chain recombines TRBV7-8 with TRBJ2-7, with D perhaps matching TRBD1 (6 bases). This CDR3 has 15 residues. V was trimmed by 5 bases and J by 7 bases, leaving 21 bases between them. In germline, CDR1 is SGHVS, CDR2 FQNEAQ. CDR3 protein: CASSPRDMMSSEQYF. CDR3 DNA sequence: TGTGCCAGCAGCCCCCGGGACATGATGTCTAGTGAGCAGTACTTC.

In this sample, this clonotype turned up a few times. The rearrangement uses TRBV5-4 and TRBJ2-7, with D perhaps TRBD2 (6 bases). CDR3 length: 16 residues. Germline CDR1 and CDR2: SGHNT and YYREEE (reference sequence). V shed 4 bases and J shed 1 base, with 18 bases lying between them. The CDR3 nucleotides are TGTGCCAGCAGCCCTGCCGGGGGAATTGAGTCCTACGAGCAGTACTTC. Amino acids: CASSPAGGIESYEQYF.

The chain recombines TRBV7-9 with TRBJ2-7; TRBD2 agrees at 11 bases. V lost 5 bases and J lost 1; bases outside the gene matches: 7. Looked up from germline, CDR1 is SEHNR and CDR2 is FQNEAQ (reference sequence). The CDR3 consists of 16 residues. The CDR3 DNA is TGTGCCAGCAGCCATCCGGCTAGCGGGGGGTCCTACGAGCAGTACTTC. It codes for CASSHPASGGSYEQYF.

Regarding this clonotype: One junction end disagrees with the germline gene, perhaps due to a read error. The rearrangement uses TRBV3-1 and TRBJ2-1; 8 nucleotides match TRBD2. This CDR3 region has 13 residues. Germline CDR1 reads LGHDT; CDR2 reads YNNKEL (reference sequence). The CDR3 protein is CASRQVAGGEEFF. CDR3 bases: TGTGCCAGCAGACAAGTGGCGGGGGGCGAGGAGTTCTTC.

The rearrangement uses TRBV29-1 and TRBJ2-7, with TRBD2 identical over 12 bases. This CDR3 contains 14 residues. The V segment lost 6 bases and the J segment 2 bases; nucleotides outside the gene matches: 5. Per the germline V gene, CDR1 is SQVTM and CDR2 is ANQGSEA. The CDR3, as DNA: TGCAGCGTCCTGACTAGCGGGGGACCCTACGAGCAGTACTTC. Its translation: CSVLTSGGPYEQYF.